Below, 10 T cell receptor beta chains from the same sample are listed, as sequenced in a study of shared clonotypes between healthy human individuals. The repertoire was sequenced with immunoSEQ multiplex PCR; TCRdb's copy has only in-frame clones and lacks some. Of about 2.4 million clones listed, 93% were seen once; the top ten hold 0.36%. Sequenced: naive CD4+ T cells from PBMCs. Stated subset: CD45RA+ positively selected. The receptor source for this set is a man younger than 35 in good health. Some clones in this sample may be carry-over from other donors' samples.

The CDR3 reads CASSFRSQGQTYEQYF. The CDR3 DNA reads as TGTGCCAGCAGCTTTCGGTCCCAGGGGCAAACCTACGAGCAGTACTTC. The chain uses TRBV7-9 and TRBJ2-7, with D perhaps matching TRBD1 (6 bases). Germline V gives CDR1 SEHNR, CDR2 FQNEAQ (reference sequence). Trimming left V 3 bases short and J 2 bases short, with 17 bases between. There are 16 residues in the CDR3.

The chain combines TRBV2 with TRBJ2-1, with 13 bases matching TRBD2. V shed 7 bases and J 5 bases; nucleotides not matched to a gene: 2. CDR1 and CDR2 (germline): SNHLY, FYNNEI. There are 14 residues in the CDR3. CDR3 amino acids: CASTGLAGDNEQFF. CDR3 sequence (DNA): TGTGCCAGCACTGGACTAGCGGGAGACAATGAGCAGTTCTTC. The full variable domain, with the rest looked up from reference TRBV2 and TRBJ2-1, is EPEVTQTPSHQVTQMGQEVILRCVPISNHLYFYWYRQILGQKVEFLVSFYNNEISEKSEIFDDQFSVERPDGSNFTLKIRSTKLEDSAMYFCASTGLAGDNEQFFGPGTRLTVL.

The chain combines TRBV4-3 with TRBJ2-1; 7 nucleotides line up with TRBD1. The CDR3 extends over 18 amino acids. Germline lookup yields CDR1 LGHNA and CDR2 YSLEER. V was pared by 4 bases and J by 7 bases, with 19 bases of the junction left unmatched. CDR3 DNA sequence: TGCGCCAGCAGCCGGAACCACGACAGGGCTGGCCGATGGAATGAGCAGTTCTTC. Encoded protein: CASSRNHDRAGRWNEQFF.

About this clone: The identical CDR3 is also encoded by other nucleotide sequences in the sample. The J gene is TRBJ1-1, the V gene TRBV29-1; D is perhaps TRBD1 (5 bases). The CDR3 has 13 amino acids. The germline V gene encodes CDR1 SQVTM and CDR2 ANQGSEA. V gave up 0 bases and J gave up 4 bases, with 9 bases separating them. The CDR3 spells CSVEDQRGTEAFF. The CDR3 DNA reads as TGCAGCGTTGAAGATCAAAGGGGCACTGAAGCTTTCTTT. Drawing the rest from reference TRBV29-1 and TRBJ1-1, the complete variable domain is SAVISQKPSRDICQRGTSLTIQCQVDSQVTMMFWYRQQPGQSLTLIATANQGSEATYESGFVIDKFPISRPNLTFSTLTVSNMSPEDSSIYLCSVEDQRGTEAFFGQGTRLTVV.

The CDR3 here is CSVNGLGYEQYF. For the CDR3, the DNA is TGCAGCGTTAACGGCCTGGGCTACGAGCAGTACTTC. The chain has TRBV29-1 and TRBJ2-7; D not resolved. Germline V gene lookup returns CDR1 SQVTM and CDR2 ANQGSEA. V lost 5 bases and J lost 3, with 11 bases in between. This CDR3 comprises 12 residues.

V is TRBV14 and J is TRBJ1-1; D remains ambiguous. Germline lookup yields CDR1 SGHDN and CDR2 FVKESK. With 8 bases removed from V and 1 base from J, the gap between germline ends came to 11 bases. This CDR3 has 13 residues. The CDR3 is CASGRRANTEAFF. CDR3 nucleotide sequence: TGTGCCAGCGGGCGCAGAGCGAACACTGAAGCTTTCTTT.

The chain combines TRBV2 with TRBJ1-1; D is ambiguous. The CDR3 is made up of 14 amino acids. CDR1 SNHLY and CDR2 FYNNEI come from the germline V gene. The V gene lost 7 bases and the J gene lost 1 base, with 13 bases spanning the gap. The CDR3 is CASTVILTNTEAFF. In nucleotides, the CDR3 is TGTGCCAGCACCGTAATACTCACGAACACTGAAGCTTTCTTT.

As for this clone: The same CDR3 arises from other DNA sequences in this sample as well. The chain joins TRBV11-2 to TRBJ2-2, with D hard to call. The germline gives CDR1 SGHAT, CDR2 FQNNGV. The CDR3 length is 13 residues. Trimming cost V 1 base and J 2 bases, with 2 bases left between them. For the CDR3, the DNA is TGTGCCAGCAGCTTAGTAAACACCGGGGAGCTGTTTTTT. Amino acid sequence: CASSLVNTGELFF.

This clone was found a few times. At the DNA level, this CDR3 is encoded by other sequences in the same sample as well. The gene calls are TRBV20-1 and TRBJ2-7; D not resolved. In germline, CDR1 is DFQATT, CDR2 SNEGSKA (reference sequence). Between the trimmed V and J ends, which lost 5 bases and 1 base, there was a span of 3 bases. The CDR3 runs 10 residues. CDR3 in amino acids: CSARSYEQYF. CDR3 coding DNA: TGCAGTGCTCGGTCCTACGAGCAGTACTTC.

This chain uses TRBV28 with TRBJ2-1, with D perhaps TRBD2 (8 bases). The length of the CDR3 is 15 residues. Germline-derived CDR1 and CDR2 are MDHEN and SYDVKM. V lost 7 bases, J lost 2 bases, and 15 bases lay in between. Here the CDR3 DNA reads TGTGCCAGCACGACGGGAGGGGGCACCTACAATGAGCAGTTCTTC. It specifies CASTTGGGTYNEQFF.